The TCR beta chain under discussion was sequenced for a study of T cells in Graves' hyperthyroidism and ophthalmopathy. The PBMCs studied were ones that came from around 10 ml fresh peripheral blood. The CDR3 is made up of 15 amino acids. With 4 bases removed from V and 0 bases from J, the gap between germline ends came to 12 bases. Amplified TCR beta CDR3 regions derived from RNA transcripts. When the TCR CDR3 underwent first-round RT-PCR, the HTBI primer set was used. TCRdb analysed the multiplex PCR reads with MiXCR anew, one entry per CDR3 protein. The sample yields roughly 170,000 distinct CDR3 sequences, approximately 15% seen once. At least ten counts were recorded for this clonotype.

The TCR originated in a woman aged 50 to 60 with Graves' hyperthyroidism. The chain uses TRBV12-3 or TRBV12-4 and TRBJ2-5; D ambiguous. The sample comprised blood. Here the CDR3 reads CASSSQVGYQETQYF. The CDR3 nucleotides are TGTGCCAGCAGTTCTCAGGTGGGGTACCAAGAGACCCAGTACTTC.